This TCR beta chain comes out of a study of T cell clonality in common variable immunodeficiency (dated by TCRdb to between 2014 and 2017). The research as a whole found: Patient heterogeneity within the CVID cohort put limits on correlating repertoire features with clinical complications. According to the authors, finding the cause of the higher clonality in CVID would require sequencing the repertoires of T cell subpopulations. Reportedly, TCRbeta sequences from CVID had fewer deletions and N-nucleotide insertions, and highly modified clones with 13 or more V deletions were absent from CVID. Fewer TCRbeta clones were shared among CVID subjects than among healthy controls (p < 0.0001). Even though DNA input was the same, control samples had an average of about 80,000 unique sequences each, compared with roughly 30,000 in CVID samples. TCRbeta clonality was higher in CVID subjects than in healthy controls (t-test p = 0.018), and the increase was most characteristic of about a third of subjects.

Only a few counts were recorded for this clone. No antigen is known for it. The missing CDR3 end, 3 residues past where the read stops, is filled in from the germline J gene. For CDR1 and CDR2, the germline V gene lists SGHAT and FQNNGV. The junction shows trimming of 1 base on V and 4 bases on J, plus 10 bases between the germline ends. Taken from cysteine to phenylalanine, the CDR3 has 14 residues. The 33 bases shown cover part of the CDR3, and their frame starts at base 1. Diagnosis of CVID followed standard criteria, namely serum IgG, IgA and/or IgM below the normal range together with specific antibody deficiency. There were some 44 subjects in the CVID group (roughly 30 male and about 15 female), ranging in age from about 8 to 70 years, with a mean age of around 40. Most CVID patients and most healthy controls were of Caucasian heritage. At the time of study participation, every CVID subject had been on replacement immunoglobulin therapy for one year or longer. At blood collection, none of the CVID subjects was ill or on immunomodulatory or immunosuppressive medication. Heparinized peripheral whole blood samples of roughly 4.5 to 8 ml were collected from each donor. Genomic DNA from adults with common variable immune deficiency (CVID) and from healthy adult controls was the source for sequencing TCRbeta CDR3 repertoires. Diluted blood was density-centrifuged over Hypaque 1077 or Ficoll-Paque to isolate peripheral blood mononuclear cells. Genomic DNA was obtained from unsorted mononuclear cells using either Qiagen column purification or a centrifugation-based method.

CVID samples and control samples contributed equivalent amounts of genomic DNA as sequencing input. For every sample, a 60 bp segment covering the rearranged TCRbeta CDR3 region was amplified and then sequenced. The immunoSEQ assay, a bias-corrected multiplex PCR combined with high-throughput sequencing, was used to amplify TCRbeta. On the authors' methods: Every unique nucleotide sequence counted as a clone and was annotated with V, D and J genes, copy number and frequency. Sequences were labeled productive if in frame, and non-productive if out of frame or containing stop codons. As previously described, clonality was calculated on the basis of Shannon's entropy. Mean CDR3 Kyte-Doolittle hydropathy was derived from the predicted amino acid sequences of productive clones. Hierarchical clustering of scaled V gene usage was performed with the R hclust function using Manhattan distance and complete linkage. Sharing of clones by CDR3 amino acid sequence was evaluated through resampling of 12 repertoires per group over 100 rounds. The repertoires were screened for approximately 63 published EBV-specific TCRbeta sequences and a few hundred published CMV-specific TCRbeta sequences. After a couple of CVID samples that produced fewer than 10,000 sequences were dropped from the analysis, 42 CVID repertoires remained. Imported from immuneACCESS, the table was reduced by TCRdb to in-frame sequences with V and J called. These copies leave out some clones; in studies compared against another copy, an unresolved V gene accounts for under half, and the cause of the remainder is not known. That table gives V, J and clone size, and the DNA gave D and trimming. Listed for this sample are approximately 35,000 clones, none observed only a single time. The ten top clones hold 6% to 7.5% of the sample.

The chain uses TRBV11-2 and TRBJ2-5; a tentative D call is TRBD1 (6 bases match). What was sequenced was peripheral blood mononuclear cells. This clonotype was sampled from a human donor with common variable immunodeficiency. CDR3 loop: CASSLGPGAETQYF. The CDR3 bases that were read are TGTGCCAGCAGCTTAGGACCAGGGGCAGAGACC. The entire variable domain, with the stretches around the CDR3 drawn from the reference TRBV11-2 and TRBJ2-5 proteins, is EAGVAQSPRYKIIEKRQSVAFWCNPISGHATLYWYQQILGQGPKLLIQFQNNGVVDDSQLPKDRFSAERLKGVDSTLKIQPAKLEDSAVYLCASSLGPGAETQYFGPGTRLLVL.